These T cell receptor beta chains were read from a single sample in a study of T cells in severe cutaneous drug reactions. Reanalyzing the multiplex PCR reads, TCRdb keeps one entry per CDR3 protein, without DNA. This sample's clone table lists roughly 10,000 distinct CDR3 sequences. Material for sequencing was cells from a skin blister. Every receptor here comes from a human donor with Stevens-Johnson syndrome, a severe cutaneous drug reaction. CDR3s include the opening cysteine and the closing phenylalanine or tryptophan. Expanded clones get a size class; other rows say once, few or many, or leave the size out.

abundance,j_gene,v_gene,CDR3aa
NA,TRBJ1-1,TRBV29-1,CSVEDHANREAFF
medium-sized,TRBJ1-2,TRBV2,CASSDADGYGYTF
NA,TRBJ2-1,TRBV20-1,CSARPLAGGPHNEQFF
NA,TRBJ2-7,TRBV4-3,CASSQAVAGSLYEQYF
medium-sized,TRBJ2-7,TRBV20-1,CSGTGTGYREQYF
NA,TRBJ1-1,TRBV29-1,CSVDARSRNTEAFF
NA,TRBJ1-1,TRBV29-1,CSVLEGVNTEAFF
NA,TRBJ2-3,TRBV20-1,CSAGVPGGIDTQYF
NA,TRBJ2-1,TRBV20-1,CSARNLAGLYNEQFF
NA,TRBJ2-3,TRBV29-1,CSVELVAGGPGTDTQYF
NA,TRBJ2-7,TRBV20-1,CSARGGYQPEQYF
NA,TRBJ2-1,TRBV20-1,CSADGQINEQFF
NA,TRBJ1-1,TRBV29-1,CSAALGGSFAEAFF
NA,TRBJ2-1,TRBV29-1,CSVEWLMASGEQFF
NA,TRBJ1-4,TRBV29-1,CSAYTGSDEKLFF
NA,TRBJ1-5,TRBV2,CASSEAPMATSNQPQHF
medium-sized,TRBJ2-5,TRBV20-1,CSAIRVGDSRETQYF
medium-sized,TRBJ2-1,TRBV20-1,CSARVTSADQNEQFF
NA,TRBJ1-1,TRBV29-1,CSVVIMNRETEAFF
NA,TRBJ2-7,TRBV10-3,CAINPDGEYEQYF
NA,TRBJ1-1,TRBV20-1,CSARAAGGLTEAFF
NA,TRBJ2-3,TRBV29-1,CSVATSGVTDTQYF
NA,TRBJ2-7,TRBV29-1,CSVEDQSYEQYF
NA,TRBJ2-3,TRBV20-1,CSARRTSGGDTQYF
NA,TRBJ1-3,TRBV20-1,CSARDLWSGQNGNTIYF